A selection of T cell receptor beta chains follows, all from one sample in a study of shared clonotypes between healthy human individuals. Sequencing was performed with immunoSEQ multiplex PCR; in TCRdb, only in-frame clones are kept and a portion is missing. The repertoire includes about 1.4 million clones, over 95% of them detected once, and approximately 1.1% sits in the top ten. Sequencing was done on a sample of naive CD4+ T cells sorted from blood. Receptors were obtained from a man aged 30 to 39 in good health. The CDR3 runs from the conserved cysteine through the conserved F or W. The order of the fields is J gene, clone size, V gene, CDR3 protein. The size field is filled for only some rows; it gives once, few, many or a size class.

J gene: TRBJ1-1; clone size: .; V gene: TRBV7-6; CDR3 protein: CASSAGRQNTEAFF
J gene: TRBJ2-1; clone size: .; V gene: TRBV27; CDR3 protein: CASRKSSYNEQFF
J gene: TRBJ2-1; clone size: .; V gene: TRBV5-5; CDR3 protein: CASSSLAGPSYNEQFF
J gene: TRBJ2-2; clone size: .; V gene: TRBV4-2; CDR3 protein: CASSQSPATSGELFF
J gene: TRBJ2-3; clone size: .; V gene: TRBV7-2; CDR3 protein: CASSPSGRASDTQYF
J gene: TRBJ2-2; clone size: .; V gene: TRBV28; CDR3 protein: CAMQQGAIGELFF
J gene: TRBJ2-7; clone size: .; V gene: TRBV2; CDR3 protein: CASSTHGLAGSYEQYF
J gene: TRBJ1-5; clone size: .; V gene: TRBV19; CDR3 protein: CASSIGGGANPPQHF
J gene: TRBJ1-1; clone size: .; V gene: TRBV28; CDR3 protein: CASTAPQGAVGTEAFF
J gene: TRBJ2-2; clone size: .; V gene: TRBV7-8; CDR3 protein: CASRTQNTGELFF
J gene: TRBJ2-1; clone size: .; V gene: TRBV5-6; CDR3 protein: CASSPGRNIVNEQFF
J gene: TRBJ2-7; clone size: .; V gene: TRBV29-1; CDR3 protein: CSVTTRYEQYF
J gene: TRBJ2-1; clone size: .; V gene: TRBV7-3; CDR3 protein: CASSQDRGRDEQFF
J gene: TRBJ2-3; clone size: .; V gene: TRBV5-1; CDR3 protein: CASSFDGRAANTQYF
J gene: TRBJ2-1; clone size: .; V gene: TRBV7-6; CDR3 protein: CASGNRAGNEQFF
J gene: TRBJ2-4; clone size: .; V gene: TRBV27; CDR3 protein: CASSASPELAKNIQYF
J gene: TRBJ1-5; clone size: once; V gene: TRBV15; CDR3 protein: CATSRNRGLNQPQHF
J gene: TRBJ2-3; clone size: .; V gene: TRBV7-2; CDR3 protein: CASSWGQPRTGAGTQYF
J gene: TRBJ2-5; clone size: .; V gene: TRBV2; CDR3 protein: CASTKPASETQYF
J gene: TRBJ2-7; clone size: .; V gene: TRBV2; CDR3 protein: CASDTGVTSHEQYF
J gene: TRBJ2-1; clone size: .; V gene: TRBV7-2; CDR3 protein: CASSSPGTSHEQFF
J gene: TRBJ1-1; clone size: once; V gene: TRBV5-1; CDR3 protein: CASNIGTGGTEAFF
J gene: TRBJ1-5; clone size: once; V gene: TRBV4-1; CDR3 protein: CASSPVAVSNQPQHF
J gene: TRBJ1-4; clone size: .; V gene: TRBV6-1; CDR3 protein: CASSEQGGGGYEKLFF
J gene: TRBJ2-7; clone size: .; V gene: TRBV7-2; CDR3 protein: CASTLQQGINEQYF
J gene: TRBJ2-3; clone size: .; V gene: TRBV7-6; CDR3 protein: CASSLFPSGSTTDTQYF
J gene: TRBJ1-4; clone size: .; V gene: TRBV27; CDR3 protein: CASSPLDFGEKLFF
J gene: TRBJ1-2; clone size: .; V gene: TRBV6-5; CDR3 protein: CASYREANYGYTF
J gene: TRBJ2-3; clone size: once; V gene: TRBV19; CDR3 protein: CASSILAGGRTDTQYF
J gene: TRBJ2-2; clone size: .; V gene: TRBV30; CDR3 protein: CAWSVRTSGRAGELFF
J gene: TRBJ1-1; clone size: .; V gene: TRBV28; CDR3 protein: CASSLGFHFTDKVDRGWRSNEAFF
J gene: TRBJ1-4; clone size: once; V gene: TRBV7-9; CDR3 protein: CASSLAVVRRASNEKLFF
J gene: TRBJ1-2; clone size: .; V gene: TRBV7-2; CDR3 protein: CASSARTGNYGYTF
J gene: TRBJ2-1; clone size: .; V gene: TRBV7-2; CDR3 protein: CASSLEVASASYNEQFF
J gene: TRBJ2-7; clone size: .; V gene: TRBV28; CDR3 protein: CATQRTAYEQYF
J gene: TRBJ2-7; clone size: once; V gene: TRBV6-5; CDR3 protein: CASSRTDSSYEQYF
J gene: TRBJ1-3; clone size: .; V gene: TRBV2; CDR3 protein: CASLQGSGNTIYF
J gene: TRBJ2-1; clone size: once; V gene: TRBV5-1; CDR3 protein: CASSLAGGNSYNEQFF
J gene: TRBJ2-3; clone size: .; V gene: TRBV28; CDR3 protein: CASSLVDRVSTDTQYF
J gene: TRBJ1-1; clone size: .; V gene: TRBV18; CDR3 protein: CASSPYTGEITEAFF
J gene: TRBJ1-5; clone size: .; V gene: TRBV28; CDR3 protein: CASSTQGRQPQHF
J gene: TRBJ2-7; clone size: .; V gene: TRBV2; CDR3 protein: CASIRNRGDYEQYF
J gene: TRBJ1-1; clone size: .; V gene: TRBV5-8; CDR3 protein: CASSLVRGRNTEAFF
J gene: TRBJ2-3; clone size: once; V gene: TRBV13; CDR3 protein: CASSLVGTDTQYF
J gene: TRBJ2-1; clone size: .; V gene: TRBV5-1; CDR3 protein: CASSLAPGGRPEQFF
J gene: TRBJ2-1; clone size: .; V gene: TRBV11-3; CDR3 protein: CASSLDGRDYSYNEQFF
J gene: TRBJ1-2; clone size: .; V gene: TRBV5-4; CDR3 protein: CASSLPRGGTNYGYTF
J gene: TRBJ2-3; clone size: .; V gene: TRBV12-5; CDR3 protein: CASGYGQNTDTQYF
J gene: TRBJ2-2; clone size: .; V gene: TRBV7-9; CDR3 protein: CASSLRELTGELFF
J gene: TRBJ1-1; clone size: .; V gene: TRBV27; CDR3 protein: CASSLSGTGGGTEAFF
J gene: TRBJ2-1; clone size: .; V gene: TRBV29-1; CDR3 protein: CSVRTGLGNEQFF
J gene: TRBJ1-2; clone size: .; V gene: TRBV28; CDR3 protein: CASSYTGPNYGYTF
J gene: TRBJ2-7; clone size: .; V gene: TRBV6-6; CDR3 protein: CASSYSRTGGYEQYF